The present T cell receptor (beta chain) was sequenced within a study of cytomegalovirus exposure and HLA in healthy donors. Study-level points and caveats: A few chains linked to CMV were shown in vitro to be specific for CMV antigens. Some V segments, TRBV6-2 and TRBV6-3 among them, were indistinguishable and were therefore excluded. Differences between HLA loci emerged in a later analysis of TCR association rates, with DRB1 most and HLA-C fewest. Analysis performed later found about 17,000 TCR beta sequences associated with HLA alleles at 0.05 false discovery rate.

There are 15 residues in the CDR3. Germline loops: CDR1 SEHNR, CDR2 FQNEAQ (reference sequence). Trimming took 5 bases from V and 5 from J, leaving 16 bases between them. On this clone: The antigen is undetermined.

13 Jbeta primers and 60 Vbeta primers were used for the PCR. TCRdb's copy holds only in-frame clones and misses some; the assay was immunoSEQ multiplex PCR. The table lists approximately 170,000 clones, 75% to 90% of them singletons. This receptor was taken from a human donor in good health. Sequenced input: PBMCs. The chain uses TRBV7-9 and TRBJ1-5, with D tentatively TRBD1 (5 bases). CDR3 protein: CASSPTGGAHQPQHF. The CDR3 nucleotides are TGTGCCAGCAGCCCCACGGGAGGGGCCCATCAGCCCCAGCATTTT.